This TCR beta chain stems from a study of T cell repertoires in cytomegalovirus infection. Study as a whole: Matching HLA type and CMV infection were both indicated by public TCR beta signatures. Study-wide findings and caveats: HLA-C-restricted TCR beta clonotypes specific for CMV led the ex vivo response.

On this clonotype: Its antigen is unidentified.

TCRdb independently ran MiXCR on the reads; one entry per CDR3 protein. The sample holds about a million distinct CDR3 sequences; roughly 30% are singletons and the top ten take roughly 12%. The TCR originated in a human donor in good health (CMV status not recorded). Some clones in this sample may be carry-over from other donors' samples. Sequences were derived from cultured CD8+ T cells from PBMCs, sampled from culture after CMV antigen stimulation.

CDR3 sequence (DNA): TGTGCCAGCAGGAAGGGAGGGATCCGCTACGAGCAGTACGTC. It is translated as CASRKGGIRYEQYV. The chain carries TRBV27 and TRBJ2-7; 7 bases fit TRBD2. With 6 bases clipped from V and 3 bases from J, the junction kept 8 bases outside the gene matches. The CDR3 runs to 14 residues. Per germline, CDR1 MNHEY and CDR2 SMNVEV (reference sequence).